This T cell receptor beta chain was found in a study of graft-versus-host responses after intestinal transplantation. The CDR3 is made up of 15 amino acids. Losses at the gene ends were 4 bases for V and 0 bases for J; bases not matched to a gene: 2. Germline V gene sequence: CDR1 MDHEN, CDR2 SYDVKM. Findings and limits, study-wide: Early after transplant, HvG declines were associated with peak levels of circulating GvH clones.

Clones were sequenced by immunoSEQ multiplex PCR, and TCRdb holds only the in-frame ones, with some missing. Among under 45,000 clones listed, less than 95% were seen once. Points on this clone: What it binds is not known.

The sample was unstimulated CD4+ T cells sorted from spleen or lymph node cells, taken before transplant. The chain combines TRBV28 with TRBJ1-4, with 7 bases that match TRBD1. The origin of this receptor is a human donor who was the organ donor for an intestinal transplant. This CDR3 reads CASSSQGTTNEKLFF. The CDR3 DNA reads as TGTGCCAGCAGTTCACAGGGGACAACTAATGAAAAACTGTTTTTT.